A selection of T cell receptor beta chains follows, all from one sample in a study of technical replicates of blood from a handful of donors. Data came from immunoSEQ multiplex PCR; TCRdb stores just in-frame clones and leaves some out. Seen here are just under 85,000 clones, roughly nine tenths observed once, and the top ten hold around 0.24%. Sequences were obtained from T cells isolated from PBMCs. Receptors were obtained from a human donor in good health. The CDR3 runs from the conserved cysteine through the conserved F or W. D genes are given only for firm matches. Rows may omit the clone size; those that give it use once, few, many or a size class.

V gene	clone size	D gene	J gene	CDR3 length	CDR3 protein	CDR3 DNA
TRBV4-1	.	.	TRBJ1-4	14	CASSQERGWEKLFF	TGCGCCAGCAGCCAAGAGAGGGGGTGGGAAAAACTGTTTTTT
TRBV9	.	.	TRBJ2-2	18	CASSVALIQNTNTGELFF	TGTGCCAGCAGCGTAGCTCTGATACAGAACACGAACACCGGGGAGCTGTTTTTT
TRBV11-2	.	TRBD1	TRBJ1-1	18	CASSSPTSQGAVNTEAFF	TGTGCCAGCAGCTCCCCCACTTCGCAGGGGGCCGTGAACACTGAAGCTTTCTTT
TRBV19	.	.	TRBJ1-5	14	CASSIVGSNQPQHF	TGTGCCAGTAGTATAGTGGGCAGCAATCAGCCCCAGCATTTT
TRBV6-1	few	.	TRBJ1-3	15	CASSERRVSGNTIYF	TGTGCCAGCAGTGAACGGCGGGTCTCTGGAAACACCATATATTTT
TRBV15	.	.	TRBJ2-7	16	CATSSLRGASSYEQYF	TGTGCCACCAGCAGCCTCCGGGGGGCAAGTTCCTACGAGCAGTACTTC
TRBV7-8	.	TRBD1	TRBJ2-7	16	CASSLQGRGMGYEQYF	TGTGCCAGCAGCTTACAGGGCAGGGGGATGGGCTACGAGCAGTACTTC
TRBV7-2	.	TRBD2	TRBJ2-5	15	CASSRAGGLPETQYF	TGTGCCAGCAGCCGAGCGGGGGGGCTCCCAGAGACCCAGTACTTC
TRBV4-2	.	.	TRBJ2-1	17	CASSQDRSSSAYNEQFF	TGTGCCAGCAGCCAAGATCGGTCGTCTAGCGCTTACAATGAGCAGTTCTTC
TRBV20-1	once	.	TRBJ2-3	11	CTSAGSVTQYF	TGCACCTCTGCGGGCAGCGTGACGCAGTATTTT
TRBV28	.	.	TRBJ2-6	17	CASSFGQLHSGANVLTF	TGTGCCAGCAGTTTTGGACAGCTCCACTCTGGGGCCAACGTCCTGACTTTC
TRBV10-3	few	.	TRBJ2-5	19	CAISESVYSGGPSQETQYF	TGTGCCATCAGTGAGTCAGTTTACTCTGGAGGCCCCTCGCAGGAGACCCAGTACTTC
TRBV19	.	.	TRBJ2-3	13	CASSGLFTDTQYF	TGTGCCAGTAGTGGACTATTCACAGATACGCAGTATTTT
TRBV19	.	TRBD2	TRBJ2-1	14	CAVSRGGDYNEQFF	TGTGCCGTCAGCCGCGGGGGGGACTACAATGAGCAGTTCTTC
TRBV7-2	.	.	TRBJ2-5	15	CASSLSLAYQETQYF	TGTGCCAGCAGCTTATCACTAGCCTACCAAGAGACCCAGTACTTC
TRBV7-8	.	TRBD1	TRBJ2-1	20	CASSENPGTGGKSYYNEQFF	TGTGCCAGCAGCGAGAATCCCGGGACAGGGGGTAAATCGTACTACAATGAGCAGTTCTTC
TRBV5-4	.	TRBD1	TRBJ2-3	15	CASSKGQQGPDTQYF	TGTGCCAGCAGCAAGGGACAGCAAGGTCCAGATACGCAGTATTTT
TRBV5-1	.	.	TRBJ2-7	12	CASSLGGHEQYF	TGCGCCAGCAGCTTGGGAGGTCACGAGCAGTACTTC
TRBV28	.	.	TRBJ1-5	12	CASSRVNQPQHF	TGTGCCAGCAGCAGGGTTAATCAGCCCCAGCATTTT
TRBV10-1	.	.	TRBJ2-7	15	CASSESVGGLYEQYF	TGCGCCAGCAGTGAGTCGGTTGGGGGCTTGTACGAGCAGTACTTC
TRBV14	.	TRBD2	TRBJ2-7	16	CASSLLPGTISYEQYF	TGTGCCAGCAGCCTACTTCCCGGGACTATCTCCTACGAGCAGTACTTC
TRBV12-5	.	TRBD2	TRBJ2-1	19	CASGLGLRGLAGGYNEQFF	TGTGCTAGTGGTTTGGGGCTTAGGGGACTAGCGGGGGGCTACAATGAGCAGTTCTTC
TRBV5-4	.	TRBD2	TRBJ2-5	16	CASSRINLAGIETQYF	TGTGCCAGCAGCCGAATAAATCTAGCGGGGATAGAGACCCAGTACTTC
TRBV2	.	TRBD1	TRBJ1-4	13	CASSGRGREKLFF	TGTGCCAGCAGTGGAAGGGGGCGTGAAAAACTGTTTTTT
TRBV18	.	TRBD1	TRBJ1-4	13	CASSRGTDEKLFF	TGTGCCAGCTCACGAGGGACAGATGAAAAACTGTTTTTT
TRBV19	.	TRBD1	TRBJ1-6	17	CASSAGTGGFFNSPLHF	TGTGCCAGTAGCGCCGGGACAGGGGGTTTTTTTAATTCACCCCTCCACTTT
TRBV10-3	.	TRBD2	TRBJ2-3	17	CAITPGTSGRGSDTQYF	TGTGCCATCACGCCCGGGACTAGCGGGAGAGGCTCAGATACGCAGTATTTT
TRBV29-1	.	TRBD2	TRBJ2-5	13	CSVGGGPEETQYF	TGCAGCGTCGGGGGAGGGCCGGAAGAGACCCAGTACTTC
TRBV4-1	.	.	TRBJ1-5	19	CASSQVPRGRGLASQPQHF	TGCGCCAGCAGCCAAGTCCCCCGTGGCAGGGGTTTGGCGAGTCAGCCCCAGCATTTT
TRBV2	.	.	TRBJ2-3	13	CASRDFRTDTQYF	TGTGCCTCACGGGACTTTCGCACAGATACGCAGTATTTT
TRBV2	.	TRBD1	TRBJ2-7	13	CASLRQGAYEQYF	TGTGCCAGTTTACGACAGGGGGCCTACGAGCAGTACTTC
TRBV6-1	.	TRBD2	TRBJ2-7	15	CASSVGSGSEYEQYF	TGTGCCAGCAGTGTGGGGAGCGGGAGCGAATACGAGCAGTACTTC
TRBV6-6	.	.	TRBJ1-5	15	CASSYFTGTNQPQHF	TGTGCCAGCAGTTACTTTACAGGGACAAATCAGCCCCAGCATTTT
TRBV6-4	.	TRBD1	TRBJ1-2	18	CASSDSGLTGGSNYGYTF	TGTGCCAGCAGTGACTCGGGATTAACAGGGGGATCTAACTATGGCTACACCTTC
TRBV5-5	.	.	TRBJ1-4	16	CASSLYHLPTSEKLFF	TGTGCCAGCAGCTTGTATCATCTCCCGACAAGCGAAAAACTGTTTTTT
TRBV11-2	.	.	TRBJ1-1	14	CASSSSQDTLEAFF	TGTGCCAGCAGCTCCTCGCAGGACACACTTGAAGCTTTCTTT
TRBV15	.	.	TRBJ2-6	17	CATSQWGLHSGANVLTF	TGTGCCACCAGTCAATGGGGCCTCCACTCTGGGGCCAACGTCCTGACTTTC
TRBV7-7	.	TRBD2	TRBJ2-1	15	CASSLGVAGGQEQFF	TGTGCTAGCAGCTTAGGAGTAGCGGGGGGGCAGGAGCAGTTCTTC
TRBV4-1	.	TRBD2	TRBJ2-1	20	CASSHYFPGTSGSGGNEQFF	TGCGCCAGCAGCCACTACTTTCCCGGGACTAGCGGGAGTGGGGGGAATGAGCAGTTCTTC
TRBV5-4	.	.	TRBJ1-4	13	CASSFAVGEKLFF	TGTGCCAGCAGCTTCGCGGTGGGTGAAAAACTGTTTTTT
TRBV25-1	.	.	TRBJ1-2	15	CASSALRGETYGYTF	TGTGCCAGCAGTGCCCTCCGGGGTGAGACCTATGGCTACACCTTC
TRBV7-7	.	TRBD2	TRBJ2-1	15	CASSSGTSDYNEQFF	TGTGCCAGCAGCTCCGGGACTAGCGATTACAATGAGCAGTTCTTC
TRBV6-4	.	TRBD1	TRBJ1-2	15	CASSDSYRGFYGYTF	TGTGCCAGCAGTGACTCCTACAGGGGTTTCTATGGCTACACCTTC
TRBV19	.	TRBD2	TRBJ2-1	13	CASSITGGDEQFF	TGTGCCAGTAGTATTACGGGGGGTGATGAGCAGTTCTTC
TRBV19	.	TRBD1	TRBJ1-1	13	CASSIQGHRGAFF	TGTGCCAGCTCTATCCAGGGGCACAGGGGAGCTTTCTTT
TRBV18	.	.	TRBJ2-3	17	CASSPRGTETSTDTQYF	TGTGCCAGCTCACCACGCGGGACAGAAACTAGCACAGATACGCAGTATTTT
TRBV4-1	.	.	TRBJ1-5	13	CASSQARDTHQHF	TGCGCCAGCAGCCAAGCCCGGGACACCCACCAGCATTTT
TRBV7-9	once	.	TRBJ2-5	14	CASSLIGQQETQYF	TGTGCCAGCAGCTTAATCGGACAGCAAGAGACCCAGTACTTC
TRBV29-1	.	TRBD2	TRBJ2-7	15	CAIKGTSGGIYEQYF	TGCGCGATTAAAGGGACTAGCGGGGGTATTTACGAGCAGTACTTC
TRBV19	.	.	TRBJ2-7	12	CASSAGSYEQYF	TGTGCCAGTAGTGCGGGCTCCTACGAGCAGTACTTC
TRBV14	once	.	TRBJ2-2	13	CASSAQITGELFF	TGTGCCAGCAGCGCCCAGATCACCGGGGAGCTGTTTTTT
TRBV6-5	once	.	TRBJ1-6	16	CASSYRDGGNNSPLHF	TGTGCCAGCAGTTATAGGGATGGAGGAAATAATTCACCCCTCCACTTT
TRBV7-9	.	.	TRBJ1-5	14	CASSKKGDGQPQHF	TGTGCCAGCAGCAAAAAGGGAGACGGTCAGCCCCAGCATTTT
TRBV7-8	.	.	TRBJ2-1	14	CASSLVAGPHEQFF	TGTGCCAGCAGCTTAGTAGCAGGGCCCCATGAGCAGTTCTTC
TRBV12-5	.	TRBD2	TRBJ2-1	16	CASGLVLTSGSHEQFF	TGTGCTAGTGGTTTGGTACTCACTAGCGGGAGTCATGAGCAGTTCTTC
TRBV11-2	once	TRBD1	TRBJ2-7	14	CASSVLETGYEQYF	TGTGCCAGCAGCGTACTAGAGACAGGGTACGAGCAGTACTTC
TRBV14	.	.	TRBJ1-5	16	CASSPRQTYSNQPQHF	TGTGCCAGCAGCCCCCGACAGACGTATAGCAATCAGCCCCAGCATTTT
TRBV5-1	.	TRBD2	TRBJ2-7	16	CASSLGALAGDYEQYF	TGCGCCAGCAGCTTGGGGGCCCTAGCGGGGGACTACGAGCAGTACTTC